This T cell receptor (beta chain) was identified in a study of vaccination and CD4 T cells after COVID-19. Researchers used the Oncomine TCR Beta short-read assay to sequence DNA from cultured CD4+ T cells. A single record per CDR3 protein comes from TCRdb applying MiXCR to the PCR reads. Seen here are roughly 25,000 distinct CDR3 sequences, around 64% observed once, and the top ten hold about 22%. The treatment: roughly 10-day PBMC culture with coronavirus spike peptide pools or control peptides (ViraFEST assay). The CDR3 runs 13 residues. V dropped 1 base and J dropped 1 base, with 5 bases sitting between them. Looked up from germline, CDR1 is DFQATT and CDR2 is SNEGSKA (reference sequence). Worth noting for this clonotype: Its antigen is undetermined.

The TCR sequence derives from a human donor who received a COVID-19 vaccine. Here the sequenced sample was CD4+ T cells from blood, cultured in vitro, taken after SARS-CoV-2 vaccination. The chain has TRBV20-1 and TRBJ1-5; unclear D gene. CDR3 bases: TGCAGTGCTAGAGTGGGGAGCAATCAGCCCCAGCATTTT. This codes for CSARVGSNQPQHF.